This is a list of T cell receptor beta chains from one sample in a study of T cells in Graves' hyperthyroidism and ophthalmopathy. TCRdb reprocessed the multiplex PCR reads with MiXCR, giving one entry per CDR3 protein. The profile covers more than 150,000 distinct CDR3 sequences, with approximately 17% appearing a single time and 25% to 35% taken by the ten largest. The specimen sequenced was blood. The receptors derive from a woman between 50 and 59 years old with Graves' hyperthyroidism. The CDR3 runs from the conserved cysteine through the conserved F or W. A D gene is named only where the DNA matches it firmly. Clone size, where shown, is once, few, many, or a class for clones that have expanded.

>-|many|TRBV9|TRBJ1-1
CASSAFSGNTEAFF
TGTGCCAGCAGCGCCTTCAGTGGGAACACTGAAGCTTTCTTT
>-|many|TRBV5-1|TRBJ2-1
CASSALTLMRQTYNEQFF
TGCGCCAGCAGCGCCCTGACCCTTATGAGACAGACCTACAATGAGCAGTTCTTC
>-|many|TRBV7-2|TRBJ1-2
CASSWDNYGYTF
TGTGCCAGCAGCTGGGACAACTATGGCTACACCTTC
>-|-|TRBV4-3|TRBJ1-2
CASSVRRGDYGYTF
TGCGCCAGCAGCGTGAGGAGGGGAGACTATGGCTACACCTTC
>-|many|TRBV6-1|TRBJ1-1
CASTHDGNAEAFF
TGTGCCAGCACCCACGACGGGAATGCTGAAGCTTTCTTT
>-|many|TRBV19|TRBJ1-1
CASRKVDSTNTEAFF
TGTGCCAGTAGAAAGGTCGACAGCACGAACACTGAAGCTTTCTTT
>-|many|TRBV6-1|TRBJ1-2
CASKRTLSNYGYTF
TGTGCCAGCAAAAGGACCCTCTCTAACTATGGCTACACCTTC
>-|-|TRBV7-8|TRBJ2-3
CASSLAASDTQYF
TGTGCCAGCAGCTTAGCTGCTTCAGATACGCAGTATTTT
>-|-|TRBV11-2|TRBJ1-3
CASSSDQGLSGNTIYF
TGTGCCAGCAGCTCAGATCAAGGGCTCTCTGGAAACACCATATATTTT
>-|-|TRBV19|TRBJ1-6
CASTQTGSFYNSPLHF
TGTGCCAGTACCCAGACGGGCAGCTTTTATAATTCACCCCTCCACTTT
>TRBD1|-|TRBV28|TRBJ1-5
CASSSLTGGFQPQHF
TGTGCCAGCAGCTCCTTGACAGGGGGCTTTCAGCCCCAGCATTTT
>TRBD1|many|TRBV27|TRBJ2-1
CASSRQGTYNEQFF
TGTGCCAGCAGTCGACAGGGAACCTACAATGAGCAGTTCTTC
>-|many|TRBV19|TRBJ2-5
CASIPGWGSGSAQYF
TGTGCCAGTATCCCTGGCTGGGGCAGCGGGTCGGCCCAGTACTTC
>-|many|TRBV3-1|TRBJ2-7
CASSQVPARISYEQYF
TGTGCCAGCAGCCAAGTCCCGGCCAGGATCTCCTACGAGCAGTACTTC
>TRBD2|many|TRBV13|TRBJ2-5
CASTLASGGIQETQYF
TGTGCCAGCACCCTAGCGAGCGGGGGGATCCAAGAGACCCAGTACTTC
>-|many|TRBV12-3/TRBV12-4|TRBJ1-1
CASSLRGSEAFF
TGTGCCAGCAGTTTAAGGGGTTCTGAAGCTTTCTTT
>-|many|TRBV6-1|TRBJ1-5
CASSESPGLGSQPQHF
TGTGCCAGCAGCGAAAGCCCGGGACTGGGCTCTCAGCCCCAGCATTTT
>-|few|TRBV7-2|TRBJ2-5
CASSSQGRRETQYF
TGTGCCAGCAGCAGTCAAGGAAGGCGAGAGACCCAGTACTTC
>-|many|TRBV9|TRBJ1-4
CASSVGVGSSNEKLFF
TGTGCCAGCAGCGTAGGAGTAGGGTCATCTAATGAAAAACTGTTTTTT
>-|few|TRBV4-3|TRBJ1-2
CASSPTDGFWGYTF
TGCGCCAGCAGCCCCACGGACGGGTTCTGGGGCTACACCTTC
>-|many|TRBV18|TRBJ2-1
CASSPGGKSSYNEQFF
TGTGCCAGCTCACCTGGCGGGAAGAGCTCCTACAATGAGCAGTTCTTC
>-|-|TRBV20-1|TRBJ2-3
CSAEHNPTTQYF
TGCAGTGCTGAACATAATCCGACTACGCAGTATTTT
>TRBD1|many|TRBV7-9|TRBJ1-6
CASSDRVANSPLHF
TGTGCCAGCAGCGACAGGGTGGCAAATTCACCCCTCCACTTT
>TRBD1|many|TRBV28|TRBJ1-2
CATHAGTANYGYTF
TGTGCCACCCACGCCGGGACAGCAAACTATGGCTACACCTTC
>-|-|TRBV4-2|TRBJ1-5
CASSQDLASYSNQPQHF
TGTGCCAGCAGCCAAGATCTGGCCAGTTATAGCAATCAGCCCCAGCATTTT
>-|many|TRBV29-1|TRBJ2-5
CSAGGPDRDYQETQYF
TGCAGCGCCGGTGGTCCCGACCGGGACTACCAAGAGACCCAGTACTTC
>-|many|TRBV29-1|TRBJ1-1
CSVPGSTGSVTEAFF
TGCAGCGTCCCTGGGAGTACAGGGAGTGTCACTGAAGCTTTCTTT
>TRBD1|-|TRBV7-9|TRBJ2-5
CASSLKQGARRETQYF
TGTGCCAGCAGCTTGAAACAGGGGGCACGGAGGGAGACCCAGTACTTC
>-|-|TRBV9|TRBJ2-3
CASRSGSGPTSTDTQYF
TGTGCCAGCAGGTCAGGAAGCGGGCCTACTAGCACAGATACGCAGTATTTT
>-|-|TRBV12-3/TRBV12-4|TRBJ1-1
CASSLIAGGQGEAFF
TGTGCCAGCAGTTTAATAGCCGGCGGGCAGGGTGAAGCTTTCTTT
>TRBD1|many|TRBV7-3|TRBJ2-1
CASSRTGTGDNEQFF
TGTGCCAGCAGTCGCACCGGGACAGGGGACAATGAGCAGTTCTTC
>TRBD1|many|TRBV20-1|TRBJ1-4
CSAQLGGGSEKLFF
TGCAGTGCTCAGCTAGGGGGCGGTTCTGAAAAACTGTTTTTT
>-|many|TRBV28|TRBJ2-7
CASTTRSYEQYF
TGTGCCAGCACCACTAGGAGCTACGAGCAGTACTTC
>TRBD1|-|TRBV5-4|TRBJ2-2
CASRQGGNTGELFF
TGTGCCAGCAGACAGGGGGGGAACACCGGGGAGCTGTTTTTT
>TRBD1|-|TRBV14|TRBJ2-7
CASSLTPGQWDEQYF
TGTGCCAGCAGCCTAACGCCGGGACAGTGGGACGAGCAGTACTTC
>-|many|TRBV19|TRBJ2-1
CASSAVSYNEQFF
TGTGCCAGTTCGGCGGTTTCCTACAATGAGCAGTTCTTC
>-|many|TRBV12-3/TRBV12-4|TRBJ1-1
CASSLRQGGTEAFF
TGTGCCAGCAGTTTGAGGCAAGGAGGGACTGAAGCTTTCTTT